The 5 T cell receptor beta chains below were found in one sample sequenced in a study of tumor and adjacent non-tumor tissue in lung cancer. This sample's RNA came from whole unsorted tissue. Distant lung tissue was collected more than 3 cm away from the tumor edge. A modified ARM-PCR protocol with three rounds of nested PCR amplified TCRbeta. MiXCR, run by TCRdb on the multiplex PCR reads, gives a single entry per CDR3 protein. Here the sample spans about 110,000 distinct CDR3 sequences, 60% to 70% being singletons. The sequencing sample was made of distant non-tumor lung tissue. The receptor source for this set is a man aged 55 to 70 with non-small cell lung cancer.

The chain joins TRBV24-1 to TRBJ1-4; D is possibly TRBD1 (5 bases). Between the trimmed V and J ends, which lost 3 bases and 3 bases, there was a span of 22 bases. The CDR3 has 19 residues. CDR1 is KGHDR, CDR2 SFDVKD, per germline. Written as DNA, the CDR3 is TGTGCCACCAGTGATGCCCCGGAGGGACCAGGGAGGGCTAATGAAAAACTGTTTTTT. Protein: CATSDAPEGPGRANEKLFF.

Remarks on this clonotype: This could be a read error, since a much larger clone is one nucleotide away. The CDR3 sequence is CVTGENNYGYTF. In DNA, the CDR3 is TGTGTGACGGGGGAAAATAACTATGGCTACACCTTC. This sequence joins TRBV6-1 and TRBJ1-2, with a weak D call TRBD1 (5 bases). The CDR3 sequence is 12 residues long. CDR1 MNHNS and CDR2 SASEGT come from the germline V gene.

The rearrangement joins TRBV11-2 to TRBJ2-2; D gene unclear. The germline V gene has CDR1 SGHAT and CDR2 FQNNGV. This CDR3 is built from 13 residues. CDR3: CTNTSLRTGELFF. In nucleotides, the CDR3 is TGTACCAACACCTCGTTGAGGACCGGGGAGCTGTTTTTT.

Comment on this clonotype: This may stem from a read error, because a much larger clone lies one nucleotide away. The chain recombines TRBV6-6 with TRBJ2-2; 7 bases are a match to TRBD2. The CDR3 consists of 17 residues. CDR1 is MNHNY and CDR2 is SVGAGI in the germline V gene (reference sequence). CDR3 in DNA: TGTGTCAGCAGCGCCGCGGGGCGGGGGAGCAACACCGGGGAGCTGTTTTTT. Translated: CVSSAAGRGSNTGELFF.

This clonotype was detected many times. V gene TRBV24-1 combines with J gene TRBJ2-3, with D tentatively TRBD2 (5 bases). The CDR3 is made up of 15 amino acids. From germline, CDR1 is KGHDR and CDR2 SFDVKD. V lost 3 bases and J 1 base, leaving 10 bases between the germline ends. The CDR3 DNA reads TGTGCCACCAGTGATACCGGGGTGGGCACAGATACGCAGTATTTT. Residues: CATSDTGVGTDTQYF.